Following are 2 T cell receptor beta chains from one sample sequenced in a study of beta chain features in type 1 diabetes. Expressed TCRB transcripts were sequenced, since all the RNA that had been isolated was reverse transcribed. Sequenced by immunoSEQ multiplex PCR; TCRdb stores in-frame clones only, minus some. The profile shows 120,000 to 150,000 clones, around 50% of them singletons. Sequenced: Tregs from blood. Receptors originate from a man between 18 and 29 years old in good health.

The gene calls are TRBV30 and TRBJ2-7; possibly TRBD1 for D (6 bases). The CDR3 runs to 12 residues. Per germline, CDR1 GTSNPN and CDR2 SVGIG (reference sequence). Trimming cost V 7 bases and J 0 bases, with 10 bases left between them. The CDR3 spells CASRTDSYEQYF. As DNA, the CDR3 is TGTGCCTCCCGGACAGACTCCTACGAGCAGTACTTC.

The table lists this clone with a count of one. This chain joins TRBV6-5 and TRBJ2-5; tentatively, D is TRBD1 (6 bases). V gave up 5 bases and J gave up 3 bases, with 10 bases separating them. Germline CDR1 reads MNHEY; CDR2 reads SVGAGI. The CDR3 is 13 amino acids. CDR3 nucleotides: TGTGCCAGCAGTGCGTACAGGGAAGAGACCCAGTACTTC. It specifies CASSAYREETQYF.